What follows are 15 T cell receptor beta chains derived from one specimen sequenced in a study of identical twins. TCRdb recomputed calls from the 5' RACE reads with MiXCR, one row per CDR3 protein. Among about 530,000 distinct CDR3 sequences listed, about 20% were seen once. A further study also used this sample, focusing on yellow fever vaccine responses in identical twins.

Specimen: CD4+ T cells sorted from blood. These TCRs come from a woman under 30 in good health.

CDR3 sequence (DNA): TGTGCCAGCTCACCCTGGCGGGGGTACAATGAGCAGTTCTTC. Translating gives CASSPWRGYNEQFF. The V gene is TRBV18, the J gene TRBJ2-1, with 7 positions matching TRBD2. This CDR3 is 14 amino acids long. J gave up 4 bases and V 3 bases, and 3 bases lay outside the gene matches. Germline V gene data show CDR1 as KGHSH and CDR2 as LQKENI.

The genes are TRBV28 and TRBJ2-7; 10 nucleotides align to TRBD2. V was pared by 2 bases and J by 2 bases, with 3 bases of the junction left unmatched. The germline gives CDR1 MDHEN, CDR2 SYDVKM. This CDR3 comprises 15 residues. CDR3 sequence: CASSLPSGRAYEQYF. For the CDR3, the DNA is TGTGCCAGCAGTTTACCGAGCGGGAGGGCCTACGAGCAGTACTTC.

This chain joins TRBV11-2 and TRBJ2-2, with D hard to call. Germline CDR1 is SGHAT and CDR2 is FQNNGV. V shed 10 bases and J shed 0 bases, with 12 bases lying between them. The CDR3 has 14 residues. The CDR3 bases are TGTGCCATTAAGGGCCACGCGAACACCGGGGAGCTGTTTTTT. This sequence encodes CAIKGHANTGELFF.

The sample holds a few counts of this clonotype. The chain couples TRBV11-1 to TRBJ2-1; 11 nucleotides match TRBD2. V shed 4 bases, J shed 7 bases, and the junction held 18 bases outside the gene matches. CDR3 length equals 19 residues. Germline V CDR1 and CDR2: SGHAT, FQDESV (reference sequence). CDR3 nucleotides: TGTGCCAGCAGCTCCCCCAACGGCGGTACTAGCGGGAGATTGAATGAGCAGTTCTTC. This codes for CASSSPNGGTSGRLNEQFF.

In this sample, this clonotype turned up many times. J is TRBJ2-1 and V is TRBV7-8; 11 bases agree with TRBD2. The length of the CDR3 is 17 residues. With 3 bases clipped from V and 8 bases from J, the junction kept 12 bases outside the gene matches. Germline loops: CDR1 SGHVS, CDR2 FQNEAQ. The CDR3 DNA follows: TGTGCCAGCAGCTTGGGGGGTCGTAGCGGGGGGGCAGATGAGCAGTTCTTC. This sequence encodes CASSLGGRSGGADEQFF.

This clonotype was counted at least ten times. The V call is TRBV7-8, the J call TRBJ2-1, with D unresolved. This CDR3 has 14 amino acids. Germline-derived CDR1 and CDR2 are SGHVS and FQNEAQ. Trimming removed 4 bases at V and 8 bases at J, with 15 bases between. The CDR3 spells CASSSNPTMDEQFF. The CDR3, as DNA: TGTGCCAGCAGCTCTAACCCAACTATGGATGAGCAGTTCTTC.

The V call is TRBV5-6, the J call TRBJ2-2; no firm D call. The CDR3 is made up of 16 amino acids. From germline, CDR1 is SGHDT and CDR2 YYEEEE. V lost 2 bases, J lost 0 bases, and 11 bases lay in between. The CDR3 protein is CASSFPTAANTGELFF. DNA of the CDR3: TGTGCCAGCAGCTTCCCCACAGCCGCGAACACCGGGGAGCTGTTTTTT.

This sequence joins TRBV20-1 and TRBJ2-7; TRBD1 matches at 9 bases. The J segment lost 6 bases and the V segment lost 7 bases, leaving 13 bases of the junction unmatched. The CDR3 loop spans 14 amino acids. Germline V lookup: CDR1 DFQATT, CDR2 SNEGSKA (reference sequence). The CDR3 loop is CSGSSGTGLLEQYF. Here the CDR3 DNA reads TGCAGTGGAAGTTCCGGGACAGGGCTCCTCGAGCAGTACTTC.

J is TRBJ2-1 and V is TRBV10-3, with 10 bases lining up with TRBD2. Germline assignment: CDR1 ENHRY and CDR2 SYGVKD. The CDR3 covers 13 residues. The V gene end was trimmed by 3 bases and the J gene end by 13 bases; junction bases not matched to a gene: 6. DNA of the CDR3: TGTGCCATCAGTGATTCGGGACTAGCGAACCAGTTCTTC. Translated: CAISDSGLANQFF.

CDR3 protein: CASSLGAPEQYF. CDR3 coding DNA: TGTGCCAGCAGCTTAGGAGCCCCCGAGCAGTACTTC. The chain is built from TRBV7-9 and TRBJ2-7; D is unresolved. Per germline, CDR1 SEHNR and CDR2 FQNEAQ (reference sequence). This CDR3 is 12 amino acids long. Between the trimmed V and J ends, which lost 1 base and 6 bases, there was a span of 7 bases.

A few counts support this clonotype. This chain joins TRBV29-1 and TRBJ1-1; unclear D gene. The germline V gene has CDR1 SQVTM and CDR2 ANQGSEA. CDR3 length: 13 residues. The ends were cut back, 2 bases at V and 1 base at J, with 8 bases in the middle. CDR3 sequence: CSVEWRENTEAFF. The CDR3 DNA is TGCAGCGTTGAATGGAGGGAGAACACTGAAGCTTTCTTT. Complete variable domain (other parts from reference TRBV29-1 and TRBJ1-1): SAVISQKPSRDICQRGTSLTIQCQVDSQVTMMFWYRQQPGQSLTLIATANQGSEATYESGFVIDKFPISRPNLTFSTLTVSNMSPEDSSIYLCSVEWRENTEAFFGQGTRLTVV.

This clonotype was seen more than once but under ten times. This chain uses TRBV6-5 with TRBJ2-1; D is unclear. V dropped 2 bases and J dropped 10 bases, with 6 bases sitting between them. This CDR3 spans 11 amino acids. CDR1 and CDR2 from the germline V gene are MNHEY and SVGAGI. The chain's CDR3 is CASSYIGEQFF. DNA for the CDR3: TGTGCCAGCAGTTACATTGGAGAGCAGTTCTTC.

The CDR3 DNA reads as TGTGCCAGCAGCCCTCGGGTAGCGGGACCTCGGGAGACCCAGTACTTC. Its translation is CASSPRVAGPRETQYF. The chain employs TRBV9 and TRBJ2-5; 8 bases are a match to TRBD2. J gave up 5 bases and V 4 bases, and 13 bases lay outside the gene matches. The CDR3 is made up of 16 amino acids. Germline assignment: CDR1 SGDLS and CDR2 YYNGEE.

This clonotype has a single count. The V gene is TRBV5-1, the J gene TRBJ1-2, with a tentative D call TRBD1 (6 bases). From germline, CDR1 is SGHRS and CDR2 YFSETQ. The CDR3 runs to 14 residues. V lost 4 bases, J lost 2 bases, and 12 bases lay in between. CDR3 DNA: TGCGCCAGCAGCCACCGGGACATGAACTATGGCTACACCTTC. Translated: CASSHRDMNYGYTF. The full variable domain, completed using reference TRBV5-1 and TRBJ1-2, is KAGVTQTPRYLIKTRGQQVTLSCSPISGHRSVSWYQQTPGQGLQFLFEYFSETQRNKGNFPGRFSGRQFSNSRSEMNVSTLELGDSALYLCASSHRDMNYGYTFGSGTRLTVV.

The chain employs TRBV15 and TRBJ1-3; 7 bases are a match to TRBD1. Germline V gene sequence: CDR1 LNHNV, CDR2 YYDKDF (reference sequence). This CDR3 spans 14 amino acids. Unmatched junction bases numbered 1, after V lost 3 bases and J lost 2 bases. CDR3 sequence: CATSSTGAGNTIYF. CDR3 bases: TGTGCCACCAGCAGTACAGGGGCTGGAAACACCATATATTTT.